Presented here are 21 T cell receptor beta chains from one specimen sequenced in a study of T cell changes during pregnancy in multiple sclerosis. Assay used: immunoSEQ multiplex PCR; TCRdb lists only in-frame clones, some missing. The data show around 56,000 clones, around nine tenths seen once. Sequences were derived from peripheral blood, sampled in the first trimester of pregnancy. These receptors were collected from a female donor in good health, enrolled as a control in a pregnancy study.

The V gene is TRBV30, the J gene TRBJ1-2; D gene unclear. Trimming stripped 1 base from V and 4 bases from J, with 13 bases between. The CDR3 has 14 amino acids. The V gene's germline CDR1 is GTSNPN and CDR2 SVGIG (reference sequence). The CDR3 is CAWSGGIRSYGYTF. In DNA, the CDR3 is TGTGCCTGGAGTGGCGGGATCCGGTCCTATGGCTACACCTTC.

This chain joins TRBV2 and TRBJ2-2; TRBD1 might be the D (5 bases). This CDR3 has 14 amino acids. Germline V gene sequence: CDR1 SNHLY, CDR2 FYNNEI. V was cut by 1 base and J by 3 bases, with 6 bases left in between. CDR3 protein: CASSEGGYTGELFF. DNA of the CDR3: TGTGCCAGCAGTGAAGGGGGCTACACCGGGGAGCTGTTTTTT.

The chain is built from TRBV11-2 and TRBJ2-3; D possibly corresponds to TRBD2 (6 bases). This CDR3 is built from 16 residues. With 1 base removed from V and 2 bases from J, the gap between germline ends came to 13 bases. Germline CDR1 and CDR2: SGHAT and FQNNGV. This CDR3 reads CASSLGSGSVTDTQYF. CDR3 nucleotides: TGTGCCAGCAGCTTAGGGAGCGGGTCGGTCACAGATACGCAGTATTTT.

This clone was recorded once. J is TRBJ2-7 and V is TRBV9, with D tentatively TRBD1 (5 bases). The CDR3 is made up of 15 amino acids. Germline V CDR1 and CDR2: SGDLS, YYNGEE. The V end was cut by 0 bases, the J end by 6 bases, with 16 bases between. The CDR3 loop reads CASSVGGPKAPEQYF. CDR3 DNA: TGTGCCAGCAGCGTAGGGGGCCCCAAAGCGCCCGAGCAGTACTTC.

This clone was counted once. The V call is TRBV30, the J call TRBJ2-3; tentatively, D is TRBD1 (5 bases). Germline CDR1 is GTSNPN and CDR2 is SVGIG (reference sequence). The CDR3 has 14 amino acids. Trimming took off 2 bases at V and 5 bases at J, with 14 bases between the two ends. The DNA for the CDR3 is TGTGCCTGGAGTTATGGACACCTAATAGATACGCAGTATTTT. It encodes CAWSYGHLIDTQYF. Full variable domain (missing parts from reference TRBV30 and TRBJ2-3): SQTIHQWPATLVQPVGSPLSLECTVEGTSNPNLYWYRQAAGRGLQLLFYSVGIGQISSEVPQNLSASRPQDRQFILSSKKLLLSDSGFYLCAWSYGHLIDTQYFGPGTRLTVL.

Written as DNA, the CDR3 is TGTGCCAGCAGTTCTGGACAGAGGCCCGGTGGGGAGCAGTTCTTC. Amino acid sequence: CASSSGQRPGGEQFF. The rearrangement uses TRBV6-1 and TRBJ2-1; the D gene is possibly TRBD1 (6 bases). The CDR3 loop spans 15 amino acids. Germline CDR1 reads MNHNS; CDR2 reads SASEGT. V dropped 5 bases and J dropped 10 bases, with 21 bases sitting between them.

This chain uses TRBV15 with TRBJ2-1; 10 nucleotides align to TRBD2. V shed 5 bases and J 5 bases; nucleotides not matched to a gene: 6. Germline CDR1 and CDR2: LNHNV and YYDKDF (reference sequence). The CDR3 consists of 15 residues. CDR3 sequence reads: CATSRKREGNNEQFF. The CDR3 DNA reads TGTGCCACCAGCCGCAAGCGGGAGGGGAACAATGAGCAGTTCTTC.

V gene TRBV2 combines with J gene TRBJ1-2; 9 nucleotides align to TRBD1. The CDR3 contains 17 residues. The junction had 15 bases not matched to a gene; V was cut back by 6 bases and J by 4 bases. Germline CDR1 reads SNHLY; CDR2 reads FYNNEI. CDR3 nucleotide sequence: TGTGCCAGCAGGGCTACTTTCCGGGACAGGGTAGTCTATGGCTACACCTTC. Residues: CASRATFRDRVVYGYTF.

This clone appeared once. The chain recombines TRBV2 with TRBJ1-5, with TRBD1 matching over 10 bases. Trimming took 1 base from V and 4 from J; bases not matched to a gene: 7. Germline V gene lookup returns CDR1 SNHLY and CDR2 FYNNEI. The CDR3 consists of 17 residues. The CDR3 bases are TGTGCCAGCAGTGAAGTCCCGGGACAGGGGTCGAATCAGCCCCAGCATTTT. Amino acids: CASSEVPGQGSNQPQHF.

This clone was seen once. CDR3 sequence (DNA): TGTGCCAGCAGCCACGTTCAGGAGCAGTTCTTC. Residues: CASSHVQEQFF. The V call is TRBV2, the J call TRBJ2-1; D unresolved. The CDR3 runs 11 residues. CDR1 and CDR2 from the germline V gene are SNHLY and FYNNEI. V dropped 6 bases and J dropped 10 bases, with 10 bases sitting between them.

This chain uses TRBV2 with TRBJ2-3; maybe TRBD1 (5 bases). Between the trimmed V and J ends, which lost 6 bases and 4 bases, there was a span of 8 bases. The CDR3 is 12 amino acids. Germline CDR1 SNHLY, CDR2 FYNNEI. CDR3 in amino acids: CASRATADTQYF. CDR3 nucleotides: TGTGCCAGCAGAGCGACAGCAGATACGCAGTATTTT.

The rearrangement uses TRBV6-5 and TRBJ2-2, with D possibly TRBD2 on 5 matching bases. Germline-derived CDR1 and CDR2 are MNHEY and SVGAGI. This CDR3 is 16 amino acids long. Trimming took off 3 bases at V and 5 bases at J, with 16 bases between the two ends. CDR3 in DNA: TGTGCCAGCAGTTATTGGGAGCGTGCGGTTACCGGGGAGCTGTTTTTT. It encodes CASSYWERAVTGELFF.

This clone was observed a handful of times. The chain has TRBV6-5 and TRBJ1-2, with 7 positions matching TRBD1. V dropped 5 bases and J dropped 8; count of bases not matched to a gene: 2. CDR1 and CDR2 (germline): MNHEY, SVGAGI. The length of the CDR3 is 11 residues. The CDR3 loop reads CASSQGVGYTF. In nucleotides, the CDR3 is TGTGCCAGCAGTCAGGGGGTCGGCTACACCTTC.

The V and J genes are TRBV4-2 and TRBJ2-6, with TRBD1 matching over 7 bases. Germline V gene data show CDR1 as LGHNA and CDR2 as YNFKEQ. V lost 4 bases and J lost 1; bases outside the gene matches: 13. This CDR3 is built from 19 residues. CDR3 sequence reads: CASSPLGDRDLSGANVLTF. The CDR3 DNA sequence: TGTGCCAGCAGCCCCCTCGGCGACAGGGATTTATCTGGGGCCAACGTCCTGACTTTC.

This chain uses TRBV29-1 with TRBJ1-2; 7 nucleotides match TRBD1. CDR1 is SQVTM and CDR2 is ANQGSEA in the germline V gene. Germline trimming cut 7 bases from V and 0 bases from J; bases unmatched to any gene: 8. This CDR3 is 14 amino acids long. The DNA of the CDR3 is TGCAGCGCTACCCAACAGGGGTCTAACTATGGCTACACCTTC. Translated: CSATQQGSNYGYTF.

The chain is built from TRBV2 and TRBJ1-1; the D is unclear. Trimming cost V 11 bases and J 6 bases, with 16 bases left between them. This CDR3 region has 12 residues. Germline V CDR1 and CDR2: SNHLY, FYNNEI. DNA for the CDR3: TGTGCCTATCTGCAGCGGAAACCTGAAGCTTTCTTT. Protein product: CAYLQRKPEAFF.

J is TRBJ2-3 and V is TRBV29-1; D may be TRBD1 (5 bases). CDR1 SQVTM and CDR2 ANQGSEA come from the germline V gene. CDR3 size: 14 residues. The ends were cut back, 4 bases at V and 3 bases at J, with 14 bases in the middle. DNA of the CDR3: TGCAGCGTTGGGGGCACAGGAAAGACAGATACGCAGTATTTT. This codes for CSVGGTGKTDTQYF.

The chain couples TRBV5-4 to TRBJ1-2, with D perhaps matching TRBD1 (6 bases). Germline CDR1 and CDR2: SGHNT and YYREEE (reference sequence). The V and J ends lost 3 bases and 4 bases respectively, with 10 bases between them. The CDR3 totals 13 residues. The DNA for the CDR3 is TGTGCCAGCAGCTCACAGGGAATCTATGGCTACACCTTC. It is translated as CASSSQGIYGYTF.

This chain joins TRBV29-1 and TRBJ2-5; TRBD2 might be the D (6 bases). This CDR3 contains 13 residues. The germline V gene has CDR1 SQVTM and CDR2 ANQGSEA. V was pared by 5 bases and J by 5 bases, with 15 bases between. The CDR3: CSVNRREKETQYF. The CDR3 DNA reads as TGCAGCGTTAATAGGCGGGAAAAGGAGACCCAGTACTTC.

The chain uses TRBV4-2 and TRBJ2-7, with D tentatively TRBD1 (6 bases). The CDR3 runs 13 residues. V lost 4 bases, J lost 3 bases, and 10 bases lay in between. CDR1 LGHNA and CDR2 YNFKEQ come from the germline V gene. CDR3 sequence reads: CASSLTRGYEQYF. CDR3 nucleotides: TGTGCCAGCAGCCTTACCAGGGGCTACGAGCAGTACTTC.

CDR3 protein: CASRQGFEQFF. As DNA, the CDR3 is TGTGCCAGCAGGCAGGGATTTGAGCAGTTCTTC. The V call is TRBV6-5, the J call TRBJ2-1; D might be TRBD1 (5 bases). Looked up from germline, CDR1 is MNHEY and CDR2 is SVGAGI. The CDR3 loop spans 11 amino acids. V was clipped by 6 bases and J by 9 bases, with 9 bases between them.